The 27 T cell receptor beta chains below come from one sample, sequenced in a study of shared clonotypes between healthy human individuals. This table comes from immunoSEQ multiplex PCR, and its TCRdb copy is limited to in-frame clones, with some not included. The sample lists about 500,000 clones, over 60% seen once, with about 12% in the top ten. Sequences were obtained from PBMCs. The receptors derive from a woman aged 40 to 50 in good health. Some clones in this sample may be carry-over from other donors' samples.

This clone was detected a few times. J is TRBJ2-7 and V is TRBV6-1, with TRBD1 identical over 7 bases. This CDR3 region has 14 residues. Trimming at V came to 4 bases and at J to 4 bases, leaving 7 bases not matched to a gene. Germline V gives CDR1 MNHNS, CDR2 SASEGT. CDR3 sequence (DNA): TGTGCCAGCAGTGCCGAGACAGGGTGGTACGAGCAGTACTTC. It specifies CASSAETGWYEQYF.

The rearrangement joins TRBV5-8 to TRBJ2-7; 9 nucleotides match TRBD2. The CDR3 length is 18 residues. Trimming at V came to 0 bases and at J to 0 bases, leaving 10 bases not matched to a gene. Germline assignment: CDR1 SGHTS and CDR2 YDEGEE. CDR3 sequence (DNA): TGTGCCAGCAGCTTGGATTTGGGGTTTAGCGGGAGCTCCTACGAGCAGTACTTC. Protein sequence: CASSLDLGFSGSSYEQYF.

This clone was found a few times. This chain joins TRBV28 and TRBJ1-2, with 7 positions matching TRBD1. The CDR3 runs to 13 residues. The V segment lost 2 bases and the J segment 9 bases; nucleotides outside the gene matches: 6. From germline, CDR1 is MDHEN and CDR2 SYDVKM. CDR3 region: CASSLLQGSRYTF. Here the CDR3 DNA reads TGTGCCAGCAGTTTACTACAGGGGAGTCGCTACACCTTC.

The table lists this clone with many counts. Within the sample, other DNA sequences also encode this same CDR3. The chain combines TRBV19 with TRBJ2-1; D may be TRBD1 (6 bases). V was cut by 5 bases and J by 7 bases, with 18 bases left in between. This CDR3 is 15 amino acids long. Per the germline V gene, CDR1 is LNHDA and CDR2 is SQIVND (reference sequence). CDR3 DNA: TGTGCCAGTAGTCCATCTCTGGACAGAAGGAATGAGCAGTTCTTC. It yields the protein CASSPSLDRRNEQFF.

This clone was counted once. The rearrangement joins TRBV5-6 to TRBJ2-7; TRBD1 matches at 8 bases. This CDR3 has 15 residues. With V trimmed by 2 bases and J by 5 bases, 9 bases remained unmatched. Looked up from germline, CDR1 is SGHDT and CDR2 is YYEEEE. CDR3 bases: TGTGCCAGCAGCTTCCTCACAGGGGGGAGCGACGAGCAGTACTTC. It codes for CASSFLTGGSDEQYF.

With respect to this clone: The sample holds other DNA sequences that translate to the same CDR3. CDR3 sequence reads: CASSLGQGSYEQYF. CDR3 DNA sequence: TGTGCCAGCAGCTTGGGACAGGGGAGCTACGAGCAGTACTTC. The J gene is TRBJ2-7, the V gene TRBV5-6, with 8 bases that match TRBD1. Germline CDR1 reads SGHDT; CDR2 reads YYEEEE. Trimming at V came to 0 bases and at J to 3 bases, leaving 2 bases not matched to a gene. The CDR3 totals 14 residues.

This clone was counted between two and nine times. The chain combines TRBV18 with TRBJ1-4; no clear D. The germline CDR1 and CDR2 sequences are KGHSH and LQKENI. This CDR3 region has 14 residues. V was trimmed by 3 bases and J by 5 bases, leaving 10 bases between them. CDR3 DNA: TGTGCCAGCTCACCGATTGGGAGGAATGAAAAACTGTTTTTT. Translation gives CASSPIGRNEKLFF. The variable domain in full, with the rest retrieved from reference TRBV18 and TRBJ1-4, is NAGVMQNPRHLVRRRGQEARLRCSPMKGHSHVYWYRQLPEEGLKFMVYLQKENIIDESGMPKERFSAEFPKEGPSILRIQQVVRGDSAAYFCASSPIGRNEKLFFGSGTQLSVL.

The chain joins TRBV29-1 to TRBJ1-1; the D gene is possibly TRBD1 (5 bases). The CDR3 is 15 residues long. Trimming removed 3 bases from V and 4 bases from J, with 18 bases in between. The germline V gene has CDR1 SQVTM and CDR2 ANQGSEA. The CDR3 region has the DNA TGCAGCGTTGATAAATACGGGGGATCGGGCACTGAAGCTTTCTTT. Translating it yields CSVDKYGGSGTEAFF.

Concerning this clone: It is likely a read error: a sequence one base away is far more abundant. This sample includes further DNA sequences coding for the same CDR3. The genes are TRBV5-6 and TRBJ2-2; the match to TRBD1 covers 8 bases. This CDR3 contains 17 residues. CDR1 is SGHDT, CDR2 YYEEEE, per germline. CDR3 protein: CASSLAGEQGATGELFF. CDR3 nucleotide sequence: TGTGCCAGTAGCTTGGCCGGGGAGCAGGGGGCCACCGGGGAGCTGTTTTTT.

In its sample, this clone was seen a few times. The V gene is TRBV29-1, the J gene TRBJ2-7; tentatively, D is TRBD2 (6 bases). CDR3 length equals 13 residues. V was trimmed by 4 bases and J by 5 bases, leaving 15 bases between them. CDR1 is SQVTM, CDR2 ANQGSEA, per germline. The CDR3 region has the DNA TGCAGCGTTGTTCTGCGGGATGTCGACGAGCAGTACTTC. It is translated as CSVVLRDVDEQYF.

V is TRBV11-2 and J is TRBJ2-5; 9 positions match TRBD1. This CDR3 is 16 amino acids long. V was pared by 3 bases and J by 7 bases, with 12 bases of the junction left unmatched. The germline V gene has CDR1 SGHAT and CDR2 FQNNGV. CDR3: CASSFNPTGGRATQYF. As DNA, the CDR3 is TGTGCCAGCAGCTTCAACCCTACAGGGGGCCGAGCGACCCAGTACTTC.

This clone was recorded at least ten times. The rearrangement links TRBV28 to TRBJ2-5; 7 bases match TRBD1. CDR1 MDHEN and CDR2 SYDVKM come from the germline V gene. The CDR3 is made up of 15 amino acids. Losses at the gene ends were 5 bases for V and 6 bases for J; bases not matched to a gene: 12. This CDR3 reads CASSPRGGMVKTQYF. CDR3 nucleotide sequence: TGTGCCAGCAGTCCCCGAGGGGGCATGGTAAAGACCCAGTACTTC.

Worth noting for this clone: Given a much more abundant clone one base away, this may be a read error. Other DNA sequences in the sample encode the same CDR3. CDR3 region: CASSFGLTEAFF. In DNA form, the CDR3 reads TGTGCCAGCAGCTTTGGTTTGACCGAAGCTTTCTTT. The chain combines TRBV5-6 with TRBJ1-1, with no clear D. This CDR3 has 12 residues. Germline V gives CDR1 SGHDT, CDR2 YYEEEE. V shed 2 bases and J shed 8 bases, with 10 bases lying between them.

This clone was picked up one time. The chain combines TRBV5-1 with TRBJ1-1; TRBD1 is a possible D gene (6 bases). This CDR3 is 15 amino acids long. The germline V gene has CDR1 SGHRS and CDR2 YFSETQ. Trimming left V 3 bases short and J 0 bases short, with 12 bases between. The CDR3 loop is CASSSEGHLNTEAFF. DNA for the CDR3: TGCGCCAGCAGCTCAGAGGGACACCTGAACACTGAAGCTTTCTTT.

This clone was counted at least ten times. For the CDR3, the DNA is TGTGCCAGCAGCCCCATGGGACAGGGGGCCCACGAGCAGTACTTC. Protein: CASSPMGQGAHEQYF. The V and J genes are TRBV28 and TRBJ2-7; 12 bases fit TRBD1. Germline CDR1 and CDR2: MDHEN and SYDVKM. The length of the CDR3 is 15 residues. V lost 6 bases, J lost 5 bases, and 8 bases stayed unmatched.

The V call is TRBV2, the J call TRBJ1-5; TRBD1 is a possible D gene (5 bases). V was shortened by 7 bases and J by 2 bases, with 12 bases between the two germline ends. Germline CDR1 reads SNHLY; CDR2 reads FYNNEI. The CDR3 length is 14 residues. CDR3 in amino acids: CASTDSHGNQPQHF. The CDR3 DNA reads TGTGCCAGCACTGACAGCCATGGCAATCAGCCCCAGCATTTT. Filled out from reference TRBV2 and TRBJ1-5, the complete variable domain reads EPEVTQTPSHQVTQMGQEVILRCVPISNHLYFYWYRQILGQKVEFLVSFYNNEISEKSEIFDDQFSVERPDGSNFTLKIRSTKLEDSAMYFCASTDSHGNQPQHFGDGTRLSIL.

The chain employs TRBV15 and TRBJ2-2; 10 bases are shared with TRBD2. The J segment lost 5 bases and the V segment lost 3 bases, leaving 0 bases of the junction unmatched. The CDR3 totals 14 residues. The germline V gene encodes CDR1 LNHNV and CDR2 YYDKDF (reference sequence). This CDR3 reads CATSRTSGTGELFF. CDR3 nucleotide sequence: TGTGCCACCAGCAGGACTAGCGGGACCGGGGAGCTGTTTTTT.

This clone was picked up one time. A far more abundant clone sits one base away, making this likely a read error. This chain uses TRBV4-1 with TRBJ2-7; no clear D gene. The V gene lost 0 bases and the J gene lost 6 bases, with 15 bases spanning the gap. In germline, CDR1 is MGHRA, CDR2 YSYEKL. This CDR3 contains 15 residues. The CDR3 protein is CASSQDPREGPEQYF. CDR3 sequence (DNA): TGCGCCAGCAGCCAAGATCCAAGGGAAGGGCCCGAGCAGTACTTC.

The rearrangement links TRBV10-2 to TRBJ2-5, with D possibly TRBD1 on 6 matching bases. The DNA matches TRBJ2-7 better at its end, which makes the J call doubtful. This CDR3 has 14 residues. The germline V gene encodes CDR1 WSHSY and CDR2 SAAADI. The DNA for the CDR3 is TGCGCCAGCGGCCCCGGGACAAGGGCATACGAGCAGTACTTC. Encoded protein: CASGPGTRAYEQYF.

Only a few counts were recorded for this clone. The chain uses TRBV5-5 and TRBJ2-3; 7 nucleotides align to TRBD1. The germline V gene has CDR1 SGHKS and CDR2 YYEKEE (reference sequence). Unmatched junction bases numbered 5, after V lost 2 bases and J lost 5 bases. This CDR3 is built from 14 residues. CDR3 protein: CASSFRDRLDTQYF. The CDR3 DNA sequence: TGTGCCAGCAGCTTCCGGGACAGACTAGATACGCAGTATTTT.

This clone occurred once. A read error is likely here: a far larger clone is one base away. V usage is TRBV9 and J usage is TRBJ2-7, with a possible D match to TRBD2 (6 bases). The germline V and J ends were trimmed by 0 bases and 3 bases, with 13 bases remaining between them. Germline CDR1 is SGDLS and CDR2 is YYNGEE. The CDR3 has 15 amino acids. CDR3 bases: TGTGCCAGCAGCGTAGGGCCGGGGGACGGCTACGAGCAGTACTTC. Its protein product is CASSVGPGDGYEQYF.

Here the CDR3 reads CASRTSGRANEQYF. The CDR3 coding sequence is TGTGCCAGCCGGACTAGCGGGAGGGCCAACGAGCAGTACTTC. The chain combines TRBV2 with TRBJ2-7, with 15 bases lining up with TRBD2. The germline V gene encodes CDR1 SNHLY and CDR2 FYNNEI. CDR3 length: 14 residues. Trimming at V came to 8 bases and at J to 5 bases, leaving 4 bases not matched to a gene.

This clone was counted ten times or more. The chain carries TRBV28 and TRBJ2-1; TRBD2 agrees at 8 bases. Unmatched junction bases numbered 20, after V lost 5 bases and J lost 2 bases. Germline CDR1 MDHEN, CDR2 SYDVKM. The CDR3 has 20 residues. CDR3 sequence (DNA): TGTGCCAGCAGTCCGGGGCTCGTTGGGACTAGTTATTCCCCCTACAATGAGCAGTTCTTC. Its translation is CASSPGLVGTSYSPYNEQFF.

This chain connects TRBV28 to TRBJ1-4; tentatively, D is TRBD1 (6 bases). Trimming pared 5 bases from V and 7 bases from J, leaving 17 bases between. Germline V gives CDR1 MDHEN, CDR2 SYDVKM. This CDR3 comprises 15 residues. The CDR3 here is CASSPNSGGGEKLFF. CDR3 bases: TGTGCCAGCAGTCCCAACTCGGGGGGCGGTGAAAAACTGTTTTTT.

Note on this clone: Since a far larger clone is one base different, this is likely a read error. Other nucleotide sequences from this sample produce the same CDR3. The rearrangement links TRBV29-1 to TRBJ2-3, with TRBD1 as a possible D gene (6 bases). Trimming took off 6 bases at V and 2 bases at J, with 15 bases between the two ends. Germline V lookup: CDR1 SQVTM, CDR2 ANQGSEA. This CDR3 is built from 14 residues. The DNA of the CDR3 is TGCAGCGTCGGGAAAGGACAGATCACAGATACGCAGTATTTT. Its translation is CSVGKGQITDTQYF.

J is TRBJ2-7 and V is TRBV5-1; 10 bases line up with TRBD2. Trimming cost V 5 bases and J 0 bases; bases outside gene matches: 2. Germline loops: CDR1 SGHRS, CDR2 YFSETQ. The length of the CDR3 is 14 residues. The CDR3 nucleotides are TGCGCCAGCAGGGGACTAGCGAACTCCTACGAGCAGTACTTC. Protein: CASRGLANSYEQYF. The complete variable domain, with remaining parts taken from reference TRBV5-1 and TRBJ2-7, reads KAGVTQTPRYLIKTRGQQVTLSCSPISGHRSVSWYQQTPGQGLQFLFEYFSETQRNKGNFPGRFSGRQFSNSRSEMNVSTLELGDSALYLCASRGLANSYEQYFGPGTRLTVT.

This clone showed up just a few times. The genes are TRBV30 and TRBJ1-2; no definite D call. Germline-derived CDR1 and CDR2 are GTSNPN and SVGIG (reference sequence). Trimming cost V 0 bases and J 5 bases, with 13 bases left between them. The CDR3 is 14 residues long. The CDR3: CAWSVLNSLYGYTF. CDR3 in DNA: TGTGCCTGGAGTGTACTCAATAGTCTTTATGGCTACACCTTC.